The TCR beta chain under discussion was sequenced for a study of a mutant IDH1 vaccine in newly diagnosed glioma (dated by TCRdb to about 2021). For the study in its entirety: Patients were given eight vaccinations, in weeks 1, 3, 5, 7, 11, 15, 19 and 23, which matched visits V03 through V10. Vaccination was initiated 4-6 weeks after radiotherapy alone, or concurrently with temozolomide cycles in the chemotherapy-containing groups. Of the 32 treated patients, approximately 62% were male and approximately 40% were female, and the mean age was 40.4 years. Prior to enrollment, patients had been given standard therapy consisting of radiotherapy alone, temozolomide alone, or radiochemotherapy with temozolomide, with the combination given to most patients. Six visits were used for peripheral blood collection: V03 (baseline), V05, V07, V10, V12 and V13. For exploratory analyses, longitudinal TCRB deep sequencing was carried out in approximately 25 treated patients wherever samples were available.

Libraries were made using the immunoSEQ multiplex PCR assay. Following the manufacturer's protocol, the hsTCRB Kit was used to amplify rearranged TCR beta chain sequences. TCRB libraries were sequenced on an Illumina MiSeq. Processing in the source paper ran as follows. The kit vendor's proprietary platform handled demultiplexing, trimming and gene mapping. TCRdb took this table from immuneACCESS and kept in-frame rearrangements with V and J called. Such tables lack part of the clones; where checked against another copy, unresolved V genes explain under half of the gap, and the rest is unexplained. V, J and clone size are taken as reported in that table, and D and trimming were inferred from the DNA itself. The sample contains about 62,000 clones, 75% to 90% of them found a single time. The ten largest clonotypes hold around 2% of the sample. The time point tag for this specimen amounts to: week 11, during vaccination. A 20-mer mutant IDH1 peptide at 300 micrograms in Montanide made up each vaccine dose, which was injected subcutaneously together with topical imiquimod. Newly diagnosed WHO grade 3 or 4 IDH1-mutant astrocytomas showing loss of nuclear ATRX were present in the donors. The samples were drawn from NOA16, a multicentre, single-arm, open-label phase I trial in Germany that tested a mutant IDH1 peptide vaccine in humans for the first time. Genomic DNA for TCRB sequencing was extracted from EDTA blood using the DNeasy Blood and Tissue Kit.

Concerning this clone itself: Its specific antigen is unknown. No much larger clonotype is one base removed from it; base qualities were not supplied.

Study-level results and caveats: No apparent relationship was observed between pseudoprogression and alterations in the top peripheral T cell clonotypes detected by TCRB sequencing. Vaccine-induced immune responses across multiple MHC alleles were detected in 80% to 95% of patients. PBMC samples for TCRB deep sequencing were selected based on availability. According to the authors, sample limitations meant that analyses of patient blood samples could not be reproduced.

The trim is 7 bases for V and 8 bases for J, with a gap of 17 bases between the germline ends. The CDR3 has 12 amino acids, counting the end cysteine and phenylalanine. Just the 36-base CDR3 DNA is kept, in frame starting at base 1. CDR1 and CDR2, per the germline V gene, are SQVTM and ANQGSEA. This receptor was obtained from a man aged 35 to 55 with glioma. The chain was built from TRBV29-1 and TRBJ1-2; a tentative D call is TRBD1 (6 bases match). The sequencing here drew on PBMCs, taken from a glioma patient whose treatment included an IDH1 peptide vaccine. The DNA sequence is TGCAGCGCTCTAACAGGGCGGCACGGCTACACCTTC. Translated, this gives CSALTGRHGYTF.